This is a list of T cell receptor beta chains from one sample in a study of blood T cell repertoires in COVID-19. The assay was immunoSEQ multiplex PCR, and TCRdb's table has in-frame clones only and misses some. The table has hundreds of thousands of clones, about 85% seen once; the top ten hold 3% to 3.5%. Specimen: peripheral blood. These TCRs come from a man aged 18 to 29 with active or convalescent COVID-19. Each CDR3 is given with its conserved first and last residue. A D gene is named only where the DNA matches it firmly. Clone size, where shown, is once, few, many, or a class for clones that have expanded.

d_gene	abundance	v_gene	j_gene	CDR3aa	CDR3nt
NA	NA	TRBV6-1	TRBJ1-2	CASSEAKANYGYTF	TGTGCCAGCAGTGAGGCCAAAGCTAACTATGGCTACACCTTC
TRBD2	NA	TRBV4-2	TRBJ2-3	CASSQEGMSLSGKSTDTQYF	TGTGCCAGCAGCCAAGAAGGAATGTCGTTGAGCGGGAAAAGCACAGATACGCAGTATTTT
TRBD2	NA	TRBV28	TRBJ2-1	CASKPVAGANEQFF	TGTGCCAGCAAACCAGTAGCGGGGGCCAATGAGCAGTTCTTC
TRBD1	NA	TRBV19	TRBJ1-2	CASSSLGGRNGYTF	TGTGCCAGTAGCTCCCTAGGGGGCCGAAATGGCTACACCTTC
NA	NA	TRBV7-4	TRBJ1-5	CASSRRPQGFLGNQPQHF	TGTGCCAGCAGCAGGCGCCCACAGGGATTTCTCGGCAATCAGCCCCAGCATTTT
NA	NA	TRBV24-1	TRBJ1-5	CATSDSGYEPQHF	TGTGCCACCAGTGATTCGGGGTACGAGCCCCAGCATTTT
TRBD1	NA	TRBV6-6	TRBJ2-5	CASRGQENQETQYF	TGTGCCAGCAGGGGACAGGAGAACCAAGAGACCCAGTACTTC
TRBD1	NA	TRBV5-1	TRBJ1-1	CASSLEGGGTEAFF	TGCGCCAGCAGCTTGGAAGGGGGCGGCACTGAAGCTTTCTTT
TRBD1	NA	TRBV30	TRBJ2-7	CAWSVQGQGNYEQYF	TGTGCCTGGAGTGTACAGGGACAGGGGAACTACGAGCAGTACTTC
TRBD1	NA	TRBV28	TRBJ1-5	CASSPPGQTNQPQHF	TGTGCCAGCAGTCCACCGGGACAGACCAATCAGCCCCAGCATTTT
NA	NA	TRBV12-2	TRBJ2-3	CASRWGLAGGPTQYF	TGTGCAAGTCGCTGGGGACTAGCGGGGGGCCCTACGCAGTATTTT
TRBD2	NA	TRBV9	TRBJ2-2	CASSFGLAAGELFF	TGTGCCAGCAGCTTCGGACTAGCTGCCGGGGAGCTGTTTTTT
NA	few	TRBV21-1	TRBJ2-7	CASSKETSYEQYF	TGTGCCAGCAGCAAAGAGACATCCTACGAGCAGTACTTC
TRBD2	NA	TRBV3-1/TRBV3-2	TRBJ2-7	CASSDRLAGYDGLREQYF	TGTGCCAGCAGCGATCGGCTAGCGGGCTACGACGGTTTACGGGAGCAGTACTTC
TRBD1	few	TRBV5-4	TRBJ2-2	CASSLGGTGNTGELFF	TGTGCCAGCAGCTTGGGCGGGACAGGGAACACCGGGGAGCTGTTTTTT
NA	NA	TRBV6-1	TRBJ2-4	CASSDREGAKNIQYF	TGTGCCAGCAGTGACAGGGAAGGGGCCAAAAACATTCAGTACTTC
TRBD2	NA	TRBV3-1/TRBV3-2	TRBJ2-1	CASSQDPSGGAPLHEQFF	TGTGCCAGCAGCCAAGATCCTAGCGGGGGGGCCCCCCTCCATGAGCAGTTCTTC
NA	NA	TRBV18	TRBJ1-6	CASSTVPTGSVLGSPLHF	TGTGCCAGCTCAACAGTTCCGACAGGTTCTGTACTGGGTTCACCCCTCCACTTT
TRBD1	NA	TRBV5-8	TRBJ1-5	CASSWETGGLNQPQHF	TGTGCCAGCAGTTGGGAGACAGGGGGTTTGAATCAGCCCCAGCATTTT
NA	NA	TRBV7-9	TRBJ2-2	CASRGGNGETGELFF	TGTGCCAGCAGAGGAGGTAACGGAGAGACCGGGGAGCTGTTTTTT
NA	NA	TRBV19	TRBJ1-1	CASSSGPGRPAFF	TGTGCCAGTAGTTCAGGACCAGGGCGGCCAGCTTTCTTT
NA	NA	TRBV12-1	TRBJ2-5	CASSYAGTSGRAKTQYF	TGTGCCAGCAGCTACGCCGGGACTAGCGGGAGGGCAAAGACCCAGTACTTC
NA	NA	TRBV6-1	TRBJ1-5	CASSDVTDYQPQHF	TGTGCCAGCAGTGATGTAACAGATTATCAGCCCCAGCATTTT
NA	NA	TRBV14	TRBJ2-7	CASSQDPMGLAKQYF	TGTGCCAGCAGCCAAGACCCGATGGGGCTAGCGAAGCAGTACTTC
NA	NA	TRBV5-1	TRBJ2-1	CASSLITSSYNEQFF	TGCGCCAGCAGCTTGATTACTAGCTCCTACAATGAGCAGTTCTTC
TRBD1	NA	TRBV7-2	TRBJ1-1	CASSPRQGETEAFF	TGTGCCAGCAGCCCACGACAGGGTGAGACTGAAGCTTTCTTT
NA	NA	TRBV28	TRBJ2-2	CATQIRNTGELFF	TGTGCCACCCAGATCAGGAACACCGGGGAGCTGTTTTTT
TRBD1	NA	TRBV7-2	TRBJ1-2	CASSPRTGNNYGYTF	TGTGCCAGCAGCCCACGGACAGGGAATAACTATGGCTACACCTTC
NA	once	TRBV25-1	TRBJ1-4	CASSEPGLGNEKLFF	TGTGCCAGCAGTGAACCAGGGTTGGGTAATGAAAAACTGTTTTTT
NA	once	TRBV5-1	TRBJ1-1	CASGGGTEAFF	TGCGCCAGCGGTGGAGGTACTGAAGCTTTCTTT
TRBD1	few	TRBV4-2	TRBJ1-5	CASSQGFDRGNQPQHF	TGTGCCAGCAGTCAGGGGTTCGACAGGGGCAATCAGCCCCAGCATTTT
TRBD2	few	TRBV5-4	TRBJ2-1	CASSFRYGTRDYNEQFF	TGTGCCAGCAGCTTTAGGTATGGGACTAGGGATTACAATGAGCAGTTCTTC
NA	NA	TRBV28	TRBJ1-3	CASSSGFGNTIYF	TGTGCCAGCAGTTCAGGGTTTGGAAACACCATATATTTT
NA	NA	TRBV3-1/TRBV3-2	TRBJ2-7	CASSQGQSLGEQYF	TGTGCCAGCAGCCAAGGACAGTCCCTGGGTGAGCAGTACTTC
TRBD1	few	TRBV10-3	TRBJ1-2	CAISGATGPTLAYGYTF	TGTGCCATCAGCGGAGCGACAGGGCCAACCTTAGCCTATGGCTACACCTTC